The present TCR beta chain was sequenced within a study of blood T cell repertoires in COVID-19. Across the whole study: Sources were T cells, B-cell-depleted T cells, or PBMCs; the material itself was cDNA or gDNA.

In the source study's methods: Scientists estimated how many nucleated cells there were by amplifying reference gene primers. Using immunoSEQ multiplex PCR, the repertoire was profiled, and TCRdb retains in-frame clones only, with some absent. V and J calls and clone size are copied from that table; D and trimming were computed from the DNA. The sample shows about 130,000 clones, roughly 80% of them seen only once. Looked up from germline, CDR1 is MNHEY and CDR2 is SVGEGT. With V trimmed by 5 bases and J by 0 bases, 9 bases remained unmatched. There are 16 residues in the CDR3. The V gene is TRBV6-2 or TRBV6-3, the J gene TRBJ1-1; 7 positions agree with TRBD1. The receptor was derived from a woman over 75 with acute or convalescent COVID-19. Sequencing input: peripheral blood. The CDR3 protein is CASSQVGGGMNTEAFF. CDR3 coding DNA: TGTGCCAGCAGTCAAGTAGGGGGCGGTATGAACACTGAAGCTTTCTTT.